The 13 T cell receptor beta chains presented below share a single source sample, sequenced in a study of blood T cells in healthy people across ages. Primed by a sample-barcoded 5' primer and a J-beta primer mix, a second PCR proceeded for 7 to 11 cycles. A single record per CDR3 protein comes from TCRdb applying MiXCR to the 5' RACE reads. The sample shows about 580,000 distinct CDR3 sequences, roughly 43% of them seen only once. The material sequenced was blood. These receptors were collected from a man older than 75 in good health.

The chain combines TRBV20-1 with TRBJ1-5; D gene uncertain. Deletions cut 1 base from V and 2 bases from J, with 6 bases between. From germline, CDR1 is DFQATT and CDR2 SNEGSKA (reference sequence). The CDR3 runs 13 residues. In DNA form, the CDR3 reads TGCAGTGCTAGAGGTCCGGGCAATCAGCCCCAGCATTTT. Protein product: CSARGPGNQPQHF.

The chain has TRBV10-3 and TRBJ1-1, with TRBD1 identical over 11 bases. Per the germline V gene, CDR1 is ENHRY and CDR2 is SYGVKD. V shed 6 bases, J shed 3 bases, and the junction held 9 bases outside the gene matches. This CDR3 has 16 amino acids. CDR3 sequence reads: CAIRGQGATGDTEAFF. The CDR3 nucleotides are TGTGCCATCAGAGGACAGGGGGCGACGGGGGACACTGAAGCTTTCTTT.

CDR3 amino acids: CASSLGSVGANVLTF. CDR3 nucleotide sequence: TGTGCCAGCAGCCTCGGGTCCGTTGGGGCCAACGTCCTGACTTTC. This chain joins TRBV5-5 and TRBJ2-6; D gene ambiguous. The CDR3 has 15 amino acids. Germline V gene sequence: CDR1 SGHKS, CDR2 YYEKEE (reference sequence). Trimming left V 4 bases short and J 3 bases short, with 11 bases between.

Turning to this clonotype: A read error may produce the germline difference seen at one junction end. The genes are TRBV10-3 and TRBJ2-1; D ambiguous. Germline-derived CDR1 and CDR2 are ENHRY and SYGVKD. The CDR3 runs to 11 residues. CDR3 DNA sequence: TGCGCCAGCAGTGAGTTCAATGAGCAGTTCTTC. Protein sequence: CASSEFNEQFF.

This clonotype showed up just a few times. The rearrangement uses TRBV20-1 and TRBJ2-1, with TRBD2 identical over 9 bases. V lost 0 bases, J lost 2 bases, and 8 bases stayed unmatched. Looked up from germline, CDR1 is DFQATT and CDR2 is SNEGSKA (reference sequence). The CDR3 consists of 17 residues. DNA of the CDR3: TGCAGTGCTAGAGATCCGGAGGCGGGGGGGGCCTACAATGAGCAGTTCTTC. Translating gives CSARDPEAGGAYNEQFF.

Many counts were recorded for this clonotype. CDR3 amino acids: CASSQVRTSGTADTQYF. Here the CDR3 DNA reads TGCGCCAGCAGCCAAGTTAGGACTAGCGGAACCGCTGATACGCAGTATTTT. The rearrangement uses TRBV4-3 and TRBJ2-3; TRBD2 matches 10 bases. Germline CDR1 LGHNA, CDR2 YSLEER. CDR3 size: 17 residues. Trimming at V came to 1 base and at J to 6 bases, leaving 10 bases not matched to a gene.

The chain employs TRBV24-1 and TRBJ2-2; D perhaps matches TRBD1 (6 bases). Trimming cost V 1 base and J 6 bases, with 17 bases left between them. This CDR3 comprises 17 residues. Germline CDR1 KGHDR, CDR2 SFDVKD. As DNA, the CDR3 is TGTGCCACCAGTGATTTCCTCCTGGGCAGGGGCGCCGGGGAGCTGTTTTTT. It codes for CATSDFLLGRGAGELFF.

This rearrangement joins TRBV5-1 to TRBJ2-7, with TRBD1 matching over 11 bases. Trimming took 4 bases from V and 6 from J; bases not matched to a gene: 9. The CDR3 sequence is 15 residues long. Germline V gene data show CDR1 as SGHRS and CDR2 as YFSETQ. DNA of the CDR3: TGCGCCAGCAGCCCCAGAGGGGACAGGGGGGGCGAGCAGTACTTC. Translated, it gives CASSPRGDRGGEQYF.

V gene TRBV7-9 combines with J gene TRBJ1-5; D is perhaps TRBD1 (6 bases). V lost 5 bases and J lost 8, with 10 bases in between. This CDR3 region has 12 residues. From germline, CDR1 is SEHNR and CDR2 FQNEAQ (reference sequence). The CDR3 DNA reads as TGTGCCAGCAGCCGTGAGGGGGAGCCCCAGCATTTT. This encodes CASSREGEPQHF. The full variable domain, completed using reference TRBV7-9 and TRBJ1-5, is DTGVSQNPRHKITKRGQNVTFRCDPISEHNRLYWYRQTLGQGPEFLTYFQNEAQLEKSRLLSDRFSAERPKGSFSTLEIQRTEQGDSAMYLCASSREGEPQHFGDGTRLSIL.

The rearrangement joins TRBV30 to TRBJ2-7, with 11 bases aligning to TRBD2. J was trimmed by 3 bases and V by 4 bases; bases with no gene match: 8. The CDR3 runs to 15 residues. CDR1 GTSNPN and CDR2 SVGIG come from the germline V gene (reference sequence). The CDR3: CAWTLGTSGNYEQYF. The CDR3 DNA is TGTGCCTGGACCCTTGGGACTAGCGGAAACTACGAGCAGTACTTC.

This chain links TRBV2 with TRBJ2-5; tentatively, D is TRBD2 (6 bases). Trimming removed 2 bases from V and 2 bases from J, with 18 bases in between. In germline, CDR1 is SNHLY, CDR2 FYNNEI. CDR3 length: 17 residues. Written as DNA, the CDR3 is TGTGCCAGCAGTGAAAGAGGCGTCCTAGCGCGACAAGAGACCCAGTACTTC. This encodes CASSERGVLARQETQYF.

This clonotype came up many times. The chain couples TRBV7-3 to TRBJ2-3; TRBD2 might be the D (6 bases). Trimming removed 2 bases from V and 6 bases from J, with 9 bases in between. Per germline, CDR1 SGHTA and CDR2 FQGTGA. This CDR3 comprises 13 residues. The CDR3 loop is CASSLGGRDTQYF. The CDR3 region has the DNA TGTGCCAGCAGCTTAGGGGGGAGGGATACGCAGTATTTT.

This rearrangement joins TRBV15 to TRBJ2-6; D perhaps matches TRBD2 (5 bases). Germline V gives CDR1 LNHNV, CDR2 YYDKDF (reference sequence). V was trimmed by 0 bases and J by 8 bases, leaving 23 bases between them. The CDR3 runs 19 residues. For the CDR3, the DNA is TGTGCCACCAGCAGAGATTATCCAGGTATTTCTTCCGGGACCAACGTCCTGACTTTC. This translates into CATSRDYPGISSGTNVLTF.